The 5 T cell receptor beta chains presented below share a single source sample, sequenced in a study of response to subunit inactivated influenza vaccine. Using its own MiXCR run on the RT-PCR reads, TCRdb lists one record per CDR3 protein. The table lists roughly 460,000 distinct CDR3 sequences, roughly 9.8% of them singletons. The material was PBMCs from blood, obtained 45 days after vaccination. The receptors originated from a man aged 50-59 years who received an inactivated influenza vaccine.

This chain uses TRBV6-1 with TRBJ2-7; TRBD1 matches at 7 bases. The germline CDR1 and CDR2 sequences are MNHNS and SASEGT. CDR3 length equals 15 residues. The V gene end was trimmed by 6 bases and the J gene end by 0 bases; junction bases not matched to a gene: 8. The CDR3 DNA follows: TGTGCCAGCAGCGAAACCGGGACAGCCTCCTACGAGCAGTACTTC. This encodes CASSETGTASYEQYF.

This clonotype was counted a few times. The chain joins TRBV11-2 to TRBJ2-7, with D unclear. There are 16 residues in the CDR3. Germline V CDR1 and CDR2: SGHAT, FQNNGV. V lost 0 bases and J lost 3, with 15 bases in between. Here the CDR3 DNA reads TGTGCCAGCAGCTTAGATGTAGACCAAGAATTCTACGAGCAGTACTTC. Its translation: CASSLDVDQEFYEQYF.

This clonotype was counted ten times or more. This sequence joins TRBV12-3 or TRBV12-4 and TRBJ2-3, with 7 bases matching TRBD2. Trimming at V came to 8 bases and at J to 2 bases, leaving 1 base not matched to a gene. This CDR3 comprises 12 residues. Here the CDR3 reads CASRGVTDTQYF. CDR3 DNA: TGTGCCAGCCGGGGGGTCACAGATACGCAGTATTTT.

The chain uses TRBV5-8 and TRBJ1-1; D remains unclear. Germline CDR1 is SGHTS and CDR2 is YDEGEE. CDR3 length: 14 amino acids. With 5 bases removed from V and 1 base from J, the gap between germline ends came to 12 bases. This CDR3 reads CASRPAGWNTEAFF. DNA for the CDR3: TGTGCCAGCAGGCCCGCAGGATGGAACACTGAAGCTTTCTTT. The variable domain in full, with the rest retrieved from reference TRBV5-8 and TRBJ1-1, is EAGVTQSPTHLIKTRGQQATLRCSPISGHTSVYWYQQALGLGLQFLLWYDEGEERNRGNFPPRFSGRQFPNYSSELNVNALELEDSALYLCASRPAGWNTEAFFGQGTRLTVV.

Here the CDR3 DNA reads TGTGCCAGCAGTAGGACTAGCGGGCTACACACCGGGGAGCTGTTTTTT. Translation gives CASSRTSGLHTGELFF. The chain couples TRBV6-2 or TRBV6-3 to TRBJ2-2; 11 nucleotides align to TRBD2. V lost 5 bases and J lost 3; bases outside the gene matches: 5. CDR1 is MNHEY and CDR2 is SVGEGT in the germline V gene. The CDR3 covers 16 residues.